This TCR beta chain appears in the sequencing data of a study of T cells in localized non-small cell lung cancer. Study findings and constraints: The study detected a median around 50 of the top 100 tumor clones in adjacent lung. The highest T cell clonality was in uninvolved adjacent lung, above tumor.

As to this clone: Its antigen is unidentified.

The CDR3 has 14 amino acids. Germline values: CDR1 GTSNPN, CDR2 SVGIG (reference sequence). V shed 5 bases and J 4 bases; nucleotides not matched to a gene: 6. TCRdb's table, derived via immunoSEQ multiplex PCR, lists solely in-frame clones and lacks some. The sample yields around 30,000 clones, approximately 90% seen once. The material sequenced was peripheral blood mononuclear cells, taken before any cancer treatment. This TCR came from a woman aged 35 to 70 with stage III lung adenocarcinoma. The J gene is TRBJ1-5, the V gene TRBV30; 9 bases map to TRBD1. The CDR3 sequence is CAWAGTGRNQPQHF. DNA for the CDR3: TGTGCCTGGGCCGGGACAGGGAGAAATCAGCCCCAGCATTTT.